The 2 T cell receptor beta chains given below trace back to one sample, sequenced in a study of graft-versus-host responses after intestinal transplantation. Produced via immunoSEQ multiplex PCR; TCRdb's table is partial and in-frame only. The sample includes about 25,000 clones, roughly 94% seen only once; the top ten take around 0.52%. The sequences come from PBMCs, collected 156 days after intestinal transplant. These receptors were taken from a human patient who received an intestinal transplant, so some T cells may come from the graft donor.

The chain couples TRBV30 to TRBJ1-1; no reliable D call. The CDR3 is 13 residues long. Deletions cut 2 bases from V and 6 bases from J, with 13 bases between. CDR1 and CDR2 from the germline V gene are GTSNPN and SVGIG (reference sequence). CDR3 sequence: CAWSLPPEAEAFF. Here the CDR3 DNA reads TGTGCCTGGAGTTTACCACCCGAGGCTGAAGCTTTCTTT.

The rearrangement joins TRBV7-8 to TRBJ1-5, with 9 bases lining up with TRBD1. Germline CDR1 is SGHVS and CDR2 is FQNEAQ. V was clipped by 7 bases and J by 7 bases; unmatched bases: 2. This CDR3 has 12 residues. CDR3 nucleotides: TGTGCCAGCACCGACAGGGGGCAGCCCCAGCATTTT. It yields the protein CASTDRGQPQHF.